This T cell receptor beta chain came from a study of T cell changes during pregnancy in multiple sclerosis. Looked up from germline, CDR1 is MGHDK and CDR2 is SYGVNS. CDR3 size: 14 residues. Between the trimmed V and J ends, which lost 4 bases and 9 bases, there was a span of 16 bases. Using immunoSEQ multiplex PCR, the repertoire was profiled, and TCRdb retains in-frame clones only, with some absent. The sample consists of about 42,000 clones, around 90% of them appearing once. This clone has just one count. Sequencing used CD4+ T cells from peripheral blood mononuclear cells, obtained in the second trimester of pregnancy. V is TRBV25-1 and J is TRBJ2-1; D gene uncertain. The sequence derives from a female donor with multiple sclerosis, enrolled in a pregnancy study. The CDR3: CASSGYQARTEQFF. For the CDR3, the DNA is TGTGCCAGCAGTGGTTACCAAGCAAGAACTGAGCAGTTCTTC. The whole variable domain, filled in from reference TRBV25-1 and TRBJ2-1, reads EADIYQTPRYLVIGTGKKITLECSQTMGHDKMYWYQQDPGMELHLIHYSYGVNSTEKGDLSSESTVSRIRTEHFPLTLESARPSHTSQYLCASSGYQARTEQFFGPGTRLTVL.